Each of the 14 T cell receptor beta chains below was sequenced from the same sample in a study of cytomegalovirus exposure and HLA in healthy donors. TCRdb keeps only in-frame clones here, not all; method: immunoSEQ multiplex PCR. The sample yields 220,000 or so clones, about nine tenths seen once. The sequenced sample was PBMCs. Receptors were obtained from a young woman in good health and CMV-seronegative.

In this sample, this clone turned up once. The chain uses TRBV7-2 and TRBJ2-7, with 12 positions matching TRBD2. Germline V gene data show CDR1 as SGHTA and CDR2 as FQGNSA. CDR3 size: 17 residues. The junction had 6 bases not matched to a gene; V was cut back by 1 base and J by 2 bases. Written as DNA, the CDR3 is TGTGCCAGCAGCTTAGTTCTAGCGGGAGGGGGTCCCTACGAGCAGTACTTC. Encoded protein: CASSLVLAGGGPYEQYF.

This chain connects TRBV20-1 to TRBJ2-1; D is undetermined. Germline lookup yields CDR1 DFQATT and CDR2 SNEGSKA (reference sequence). The CDR3 runs 10 residues. The V gene lost 6 bases and the J gene lost 7 bases, with 7 bases spanning the gap. The CDR3, as DNA: TGCAGTGCCCTCAGGAATGAGCAGTTCTTC. Its translation is CSALRNEQFF.

This chain's CDR3 is CASSPGLAGVAEQFF. CDR3 nucleotide sequence: TGTGCCAGCAGCCCCGGACTAGCGGGAGTCGCTGAGCAGTTCTTC. This chain links TRBV7-3 with TRBJ2-1, with 13 bases aligning to TRBD2. With V trimmed by 5 bases and J by 9 bases, 7 bases remained unmatched. The CDR3 runs 15 residues. Germline V gene data show CDR1 as SGHTA and CDR2 as FQGTGA.

Only one count was recorded for this clone. The chain is built from TRBV27 and TRBJ2-1; the match to TRBD2 covers 9 bases. The CDR3 covers 13 residues. Per germline, CDR1 MNHEY and CDR2 SMNVEV (reference sequence). V lost 6 bases and J lost 9; bases outside the gene matches: 6. The CDR3 loop is CASRESGRSEQFF. For the CDR3, the DNA is TGTGCCAGCAGGGAAAGCGGGAGGTCTGAGCAGTTCTTC.

The chain recombines TRBV11-2 with TRBJ2-1; D is perhaps TRBD2 (5 bases). Looked up from germline, CDR1 is SGHAT and CDR2 is FQNNGV. V was clipped by 1 base and J by 7 bases, with 20 bases between them. This CDR3 is 17 amino acids long. The CDR3 sequence: CASSLGSLWESLNEQFF. For the CDR3, the DNA is TGTGCCAGCAGCTTAGGATCCTTGTGGGAGTCGTTAAATGAGCAGTTCTTC.

The CDR3 nucleotides read TGCGCCAGCAACCGACAGTTTCAAGAGACCCAGTACTTC. Protein: CASNRQFQETQYF. The rearrangement links TRBV10-1 to TRBJ2-5, with a weak D call TRBD1 (5 bases). Germline-derived CDR1 and CDR2 are WNHNN and SYGVQD (reference sequence). V was pared by 7 bases and J by 2 bases, with 11 bases between. CDR3 size: 13 residues.

This sequence joins TRBV29-1 and TRBJ2-7, with TRBD2 identical over 7 bases. Germline lookup yields CDR1 SQVTM and CDR2 ANQGSEA. With 7 bases clipped from V and 6 bases from J, the junction kept 21 bases outside the gene matches. The CDR3 is made up of 16 amino acids. The CDR3 here is CSARTGLGPGGGEQYF. CDR3 sequence (DNA): TGCAGCGCCCGGACCGGACTGGGCCCCGGCGGGGGCGAGCAGTACTTC.

This clone was seen just once. The J gene is TRBJ1-2, the V gene TRBV29-1; 8 bases match TRBD1. In germline, CDR1 is SQVTM, CDR2 ANQGSEA. V trimming: 7 bases; J trimming: 2 bases; junction bases outside the gene matches: 9. CDR3 length: 14 amino acids. CDR3 DNA: TGCAGCGCCCGAGGGACAGGCACGAACTATGGCTACACCTTC. Protein product: CSARGTGTNYGYTF.

A single count supports this clone. The chain uses TRBV7-6 and TRBJ2-1; D might be TRBD2 (5 bases). This CDR3 comprises 12 residues. The V end was cut by 5 bases, the J end by 4 bases, with 6 bases between. Per germline, CDR1 SGHVS and CDR2 FNYEAQ. The CDR3, as DNA: TGTGCCAGCAGCGGCGGGTACAATGAGCAGTTCTTC. It yields the protein CASSGGYNEQFF.

The sample holds a few counts of this clone. The chain has TRBV27 and TRBJ1-6, with 8 bases matching TRBD1. V trimming: 5 bases; J trimming: 9 bases; junction bases outside the gene matches: 9. The CDR3 extends over 15 amino acids. Germline CDR1 and CDR2: MNHEY and SMNVEV (reference sequence). CDR3 sequence (DNA): TGTGCCAGCAGTCTAGGACAGGGAGGTCGTTCACCCCTCCACTTT. Encoded protein: CASSLGQGGRSPLHF.

In its sample, this clone was seen a few times. The J gene is TRBJ1-1, the V gene TRBV7-9, with D unclear. Looked up from germline, CDR1 is SEHNR and CDR2 is FQNEAQ (reference sequence). This CDR3 region has 13 residues. V lost 3 bases, J lost 1 base, and 6 bases lay in between. The CDR3 region is CASSFGGNTEAFF. The CDR3 DNA sequence: TGTGCCAGCAGCTTCGGAGGGAACACTGAAGCTTTCTTT.

The gene calls are TRBV27 and TRBJ2-7, with unresolved D. Trimming took off 0 bases at V and 3 bases at J, with 6 bases between the two ends. The germline gives CDR1 MNHEY, CDR2 SMNVEV (reference sequence). This CDR3 contains 13 residues. The CDR3 loop is CASSLSRYYEQYF. Written as DNA, the CDR3 is TGTGCCAGCAGTTTATCCAGATACTACGAGCAGTACTTC.

The chain is built from TRBV5-5 and TRBJ2-7; 10 bases agree with TRBD2. The CDR3 contains 17 residues. Germline-derived CDR1 and CDR2 are SGHKS and YYEKEE (reference sequence). Losses at the gene ends were 0 bases for V and 4 bases for J; bases not matched to a gene: 10. DNA for the CDR3: TGTGCCAGCAGCTTGGCCCCCCCTAGCGGGAGTGGGTACGAGCAGTACTTC. This gives the protein CASSLAPPSGSGYEQYF.

J is TRBJ1-1 and V is TRBV7-8; D uncertain. Germline-derived CDR1 and CDR2 are SGHVS and FQNEAQ. The CDR3 length is 12 residues. The V end was cut by 5 bases, the J end by 8 bases, with 12 bases between. The chain's CDR3 is CASSPAGWEAFF. The DNA of the CDR3 is TGTGCCAGCAGCCCAGCAGGCTGGGAAGCTTTCTTT.